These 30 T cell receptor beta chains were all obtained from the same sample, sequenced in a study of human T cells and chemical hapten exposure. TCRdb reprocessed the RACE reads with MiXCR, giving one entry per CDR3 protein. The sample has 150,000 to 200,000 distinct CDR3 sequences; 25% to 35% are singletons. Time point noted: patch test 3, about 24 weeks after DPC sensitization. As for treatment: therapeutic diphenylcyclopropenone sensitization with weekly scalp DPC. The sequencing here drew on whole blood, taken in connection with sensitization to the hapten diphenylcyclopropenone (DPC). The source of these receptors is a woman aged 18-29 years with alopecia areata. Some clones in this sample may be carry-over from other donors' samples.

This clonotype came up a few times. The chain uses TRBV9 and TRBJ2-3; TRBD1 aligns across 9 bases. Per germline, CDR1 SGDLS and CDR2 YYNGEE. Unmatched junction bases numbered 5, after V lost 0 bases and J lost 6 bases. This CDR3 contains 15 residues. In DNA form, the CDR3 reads TGTGCCAGCAGCGTAGAGGGGACAGGGACCGATACGCAGTATTTT. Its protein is CASSVEGTGTDTQYF.

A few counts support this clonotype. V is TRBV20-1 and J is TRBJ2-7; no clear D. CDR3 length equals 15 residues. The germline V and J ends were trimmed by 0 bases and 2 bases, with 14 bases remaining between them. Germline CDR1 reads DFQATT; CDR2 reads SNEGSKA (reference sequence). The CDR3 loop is CSARDPGGGTYEQYF. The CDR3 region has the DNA TGCAGTGCTAGAGATCCCGGTGGTGGCACCTACGAGCAGTACTTC.

The CDR3 DNA reads TGTGCCAGCAGTGCCCAGGGCAACACAGATACGCAGTATTTT. Amino acids: CASSAQGNTDTQYF. The genes are TRBV2 and TRBJ2-3; TRBD1 might be the D (5 bases). Trimming shortened V by 4 bases and J by 2 bases, and 10 bases separated the two germline ends. Germline CDR1 is SNHLY and CDR2 is FYNNEI. This CDR3 has 14 amino acids.

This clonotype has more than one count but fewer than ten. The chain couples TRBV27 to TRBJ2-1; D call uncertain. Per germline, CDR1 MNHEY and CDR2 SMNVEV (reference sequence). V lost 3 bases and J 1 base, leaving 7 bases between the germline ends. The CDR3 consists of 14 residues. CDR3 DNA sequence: TGTGCCAGCAGTTTTGTCCCATCCTACAATGAGCAGTTCTTC. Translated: CASSFVPSYNEQFF.

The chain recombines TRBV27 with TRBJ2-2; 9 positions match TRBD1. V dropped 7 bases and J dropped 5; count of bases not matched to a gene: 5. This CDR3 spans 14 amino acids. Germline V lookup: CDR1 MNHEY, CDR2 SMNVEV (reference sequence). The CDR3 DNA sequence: TGTGCCAGCAAAAGGACAGGGGTGACCGGGGAGCTGTTTTTT. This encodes CASKRTGVTGELFF.

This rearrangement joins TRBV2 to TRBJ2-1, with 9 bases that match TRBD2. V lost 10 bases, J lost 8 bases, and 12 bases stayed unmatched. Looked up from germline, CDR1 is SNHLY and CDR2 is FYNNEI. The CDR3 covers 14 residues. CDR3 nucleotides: TGTGCCACTTTGAACAGCGGGGGGATGGATGAGCAGTTCTTC. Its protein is CATLNSGGMDEQFF.

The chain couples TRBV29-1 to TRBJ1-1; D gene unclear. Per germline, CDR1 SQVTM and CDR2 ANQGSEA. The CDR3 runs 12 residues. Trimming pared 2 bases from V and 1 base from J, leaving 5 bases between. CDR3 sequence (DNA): TGCAGCGTTGAAATTCAGAACACTGAAGCTTTCTTT. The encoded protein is CSVEIQNTEAFF.

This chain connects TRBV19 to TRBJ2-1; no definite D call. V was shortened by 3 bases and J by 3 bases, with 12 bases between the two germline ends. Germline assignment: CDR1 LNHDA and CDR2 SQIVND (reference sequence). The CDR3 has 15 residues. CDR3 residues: CASSIIHTDYNEQFF. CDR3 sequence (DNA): TGTGCCAGTAGTATTATACACACCGACTACAATGAGCAGTTCTTC.

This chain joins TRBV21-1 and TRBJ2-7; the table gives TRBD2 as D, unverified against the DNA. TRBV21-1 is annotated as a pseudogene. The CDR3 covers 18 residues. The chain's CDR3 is CASSKVGTSGRNTYEQYF. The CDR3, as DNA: TGTGCCAGCAGCAAAGTGGGGACTAGCGGGAGGAACACCTACGAGCAGTACTTC.

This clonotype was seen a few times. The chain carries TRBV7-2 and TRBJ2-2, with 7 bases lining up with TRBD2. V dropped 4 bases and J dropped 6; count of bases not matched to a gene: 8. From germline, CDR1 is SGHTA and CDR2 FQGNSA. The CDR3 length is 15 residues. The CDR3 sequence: CASSSFWGGAGELFF. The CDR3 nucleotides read TGTGCCAGCAGCTCCTTTTGGGGGGGGGCCGGGGAGCTGTTTTTT. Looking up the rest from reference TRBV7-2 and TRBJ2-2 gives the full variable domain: GAGVSQSPSNKVTEKGKDVELRCDPISGHTALYWYRQSLGQGLEFLIYFQGNSAPDKSGLPSDRFSAERTGGSVSTLTIQRTQQEDSAVYLCASSSFWGGAGELFFGEGSRLTVL.

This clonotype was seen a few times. In nucleotides, the CDR3 is TGCAGCGTTGGAGGGGGTTCAGAAAAACTGTTTTTT. Its protein product is CSVGGGSEKLFF. The gene calls are TRBV29-1 and TRBJ1-4; D is perhaps TRBD1 (6 bases). The CDR3 sequence is 12 residues long. From germline, CDR1 is SQVTM and CDR2 ANQGSEA. V lost 4 bases and J lost 8, with 11 bases in between.

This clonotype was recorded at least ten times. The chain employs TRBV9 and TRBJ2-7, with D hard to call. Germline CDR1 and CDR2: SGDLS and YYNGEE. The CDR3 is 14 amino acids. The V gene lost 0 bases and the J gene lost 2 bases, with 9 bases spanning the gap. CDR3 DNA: TGTGCCAGCAGCGTAGAGGCAAGAACCTACGAGCAGTACTTC. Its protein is CASSVEARTYEQYF.

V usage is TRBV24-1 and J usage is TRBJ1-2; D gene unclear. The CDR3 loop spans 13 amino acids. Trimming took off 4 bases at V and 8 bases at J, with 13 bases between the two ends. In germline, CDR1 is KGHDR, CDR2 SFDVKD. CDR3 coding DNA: TGTGCCACCAGTGAAGACACCCATGGGGGCTACACCTTC. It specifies CATSEDTHGGYTF.

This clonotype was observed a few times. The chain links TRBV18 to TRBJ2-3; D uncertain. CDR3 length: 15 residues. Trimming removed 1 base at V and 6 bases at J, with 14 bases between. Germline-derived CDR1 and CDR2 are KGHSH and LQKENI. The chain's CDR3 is CASSPLGKGRDTQYF. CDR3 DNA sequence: TGTGCCAGCTCACCACTTGGAAAGGGAAGGGATACGCAGTATTTT.

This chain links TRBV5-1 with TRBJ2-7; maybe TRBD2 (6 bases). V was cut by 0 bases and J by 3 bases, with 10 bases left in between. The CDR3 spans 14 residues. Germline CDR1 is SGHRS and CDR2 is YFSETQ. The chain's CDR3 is CASSLVAADYEQYF. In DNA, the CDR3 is TGCGCCAGCAGCTTGGTAGCGGCAGACTACGAGCAGTACTTC.

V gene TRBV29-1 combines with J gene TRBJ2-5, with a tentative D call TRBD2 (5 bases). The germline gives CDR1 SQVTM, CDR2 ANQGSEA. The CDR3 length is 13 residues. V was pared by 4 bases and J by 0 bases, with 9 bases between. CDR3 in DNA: TGCAGCGTTGGGCGAGCGGACCAAGAGACCCAGTACTTC. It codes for CSVGRADQETQYF.

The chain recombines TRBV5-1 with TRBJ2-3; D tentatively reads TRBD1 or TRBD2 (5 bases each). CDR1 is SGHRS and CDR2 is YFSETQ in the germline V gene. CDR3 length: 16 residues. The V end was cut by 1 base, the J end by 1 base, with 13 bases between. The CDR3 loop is CASSLRSQGGTDTQYF. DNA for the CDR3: TGCGCCAGCAGCTTGAGGAGCCAGGGAGGCACAGATACGCAGTATTTT.

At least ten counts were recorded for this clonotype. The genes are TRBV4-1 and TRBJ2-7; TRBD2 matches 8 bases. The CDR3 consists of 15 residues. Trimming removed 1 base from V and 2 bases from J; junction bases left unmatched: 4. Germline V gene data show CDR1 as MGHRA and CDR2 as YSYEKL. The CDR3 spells CASSQASGSTYEQYF. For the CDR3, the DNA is TGCGCCAGCAGCCAAGCTAGCGGGTCTACCTACGAGCAGTACTTC.

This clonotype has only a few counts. As DNA, the CDR3 is TGCGCCAGCAGCCAAGTACTGGGGGGAGGAACAGATACGCAGTATTTT. Amino acids: CASSQVLGGGTDTQYF. The chain is built from TRBV4-3 and TRBJ2-3; D is perhaps TRBD2 (6 bases). CDR1 and CDR2 (germline): LGHNA, YSLEER. The CDR3 totals 16 residues. The ends were cut back, 1 base at V and 3 bases at J, with 14 bases in the middle.

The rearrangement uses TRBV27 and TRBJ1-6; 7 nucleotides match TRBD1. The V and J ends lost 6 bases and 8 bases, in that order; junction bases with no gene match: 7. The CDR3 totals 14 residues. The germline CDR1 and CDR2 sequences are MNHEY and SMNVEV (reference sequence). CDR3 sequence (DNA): TGTGCCAGCAGAGCCGGGACAGCCTATTCACCCCTCCACTTT. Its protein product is CASRAGTAYSPLHF.

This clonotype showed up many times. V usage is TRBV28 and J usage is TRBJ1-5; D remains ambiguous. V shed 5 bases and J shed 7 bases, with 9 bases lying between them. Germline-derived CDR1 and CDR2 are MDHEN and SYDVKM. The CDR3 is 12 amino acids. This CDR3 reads CASSPRGQPQHF. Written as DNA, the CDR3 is TGTGCCAGCAGTCCCCGGGGACAGCCCCAGCATTTT.

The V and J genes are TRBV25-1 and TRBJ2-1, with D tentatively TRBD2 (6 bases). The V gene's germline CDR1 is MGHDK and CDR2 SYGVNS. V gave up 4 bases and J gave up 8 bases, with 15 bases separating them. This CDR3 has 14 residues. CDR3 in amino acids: CASSVGPGVDEQFF. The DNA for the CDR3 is TGTGCCAGCAGTGTGGGTCCGGGGGTGGATGAGCAGTTCTTC.

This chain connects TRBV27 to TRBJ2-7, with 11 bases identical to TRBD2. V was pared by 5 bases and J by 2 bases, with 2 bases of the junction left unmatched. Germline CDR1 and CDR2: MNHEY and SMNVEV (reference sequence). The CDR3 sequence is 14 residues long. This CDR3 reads CASSKGLAAYEQYF. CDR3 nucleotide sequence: TGTGCCAGCAGTAAGGGACTAGCGGCCTACGAGCAGTACTTC.

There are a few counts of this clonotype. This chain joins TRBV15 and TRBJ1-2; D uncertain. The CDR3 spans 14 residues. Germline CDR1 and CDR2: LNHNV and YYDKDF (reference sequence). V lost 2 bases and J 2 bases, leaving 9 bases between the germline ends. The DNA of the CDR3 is TGTGCCACCAGCAGAATTGACACGAACTATGGCTACACCTTC. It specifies CATSRIDTNYGYTF.

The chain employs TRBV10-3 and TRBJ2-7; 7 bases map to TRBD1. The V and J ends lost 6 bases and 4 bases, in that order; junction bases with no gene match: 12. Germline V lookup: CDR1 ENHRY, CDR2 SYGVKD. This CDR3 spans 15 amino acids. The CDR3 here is CAISSTGNVVYEQYF. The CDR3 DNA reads TGTGCCATCAGCTCGACAGGGAATGTTGTTTACGAGCAGTACTTC.

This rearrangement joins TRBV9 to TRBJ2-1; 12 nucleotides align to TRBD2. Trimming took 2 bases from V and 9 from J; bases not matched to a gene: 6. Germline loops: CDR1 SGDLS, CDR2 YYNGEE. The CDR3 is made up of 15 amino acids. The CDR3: CASSVTSGGSGEQFF. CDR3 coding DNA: TGTGCCAGCAGCGTTACTAGCGGGGGGTCTGGTGAGCAGTTCTTC.

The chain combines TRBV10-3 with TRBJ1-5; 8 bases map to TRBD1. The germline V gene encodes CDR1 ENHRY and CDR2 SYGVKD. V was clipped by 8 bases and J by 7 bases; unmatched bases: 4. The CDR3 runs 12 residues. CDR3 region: CAIGQGGQPQHF. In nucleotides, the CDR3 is TGTGCCATCGGACAGGGTGGACAGCCCCAGCATTTT.

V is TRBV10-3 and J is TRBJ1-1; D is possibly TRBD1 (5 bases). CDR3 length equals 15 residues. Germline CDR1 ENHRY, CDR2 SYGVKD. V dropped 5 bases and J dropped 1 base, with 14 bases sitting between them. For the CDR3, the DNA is TGTGCCATCAGTCGCCCCGGGACGAGGAACACTGAAGCTTTCTTT. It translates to CAISRPGTRNTEAFF.

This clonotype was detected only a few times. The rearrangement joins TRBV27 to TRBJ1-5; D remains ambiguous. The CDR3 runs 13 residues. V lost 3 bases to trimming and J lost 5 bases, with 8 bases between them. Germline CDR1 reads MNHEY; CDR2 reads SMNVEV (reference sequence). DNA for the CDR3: TGTGCCAGCAGTTTTCTGGGCGATCAGCCCCAGCATTTT. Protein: CASSFLGDQPQHF.

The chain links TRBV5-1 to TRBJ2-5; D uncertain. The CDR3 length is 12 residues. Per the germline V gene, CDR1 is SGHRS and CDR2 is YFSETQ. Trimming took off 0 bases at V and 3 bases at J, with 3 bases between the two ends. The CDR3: CASSLEEETQYF. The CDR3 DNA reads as TGCGCCAGCAGCTTGGAGGAAGAGACCCAGTACTTC.